This record looks at one T cell receptor (beta chain) sequence and its context. Its cognate antigen is unknown. The CDR3 runs 14 residues. Per the germline V gene, CDR1 is LGHNA and CDR2 is YSLEER. Germline trimming cut 2 bases from V and 6 bases from J; bases unmatched to any gene: 4. The assay was immunoSEQ multiplex PCR, and TCRdb's table has in-frame clones only and misses some. The table includes more than 30,000 clones, around 87% detected once. The sample is drawn from a study of PD-L1 blockade in urothelial cancer. Study outcomes and limitations: Clonality of blood TCR below the median before treatment predicted better survival.

This TCR was recovered from a man aged 45-65 years with urothelial cancer. The specimen was PBMCs, collected around atezolizumab (anti-PD-L1) treatment. This chain joins TRBV4-3 and TRBJ2-1; TRBD1 matches at 7 bases. CDR3 loop: CASSQPGQLNEQFF. DNA of the CDR3: TGCGCCAGCAGCCAACCGGGACAGCTCAATGAGCAGTTCTTC.